The 9 T cell receptor beta chains reported below all come from one sample, sequenced in a study of monozygotic twins with inflammatory bowel disease. With the 5' RACE reads reprocessed, TCRdb shows one record per CDR3 protein and no DNA. The listing records 400,000 to 500,000 distinct CDR3 sequences. Input material: blood. These receptors originate from a human donor with ulcerative colitis or Crohn's disease, or a healthy co-twin of an affected twin (not recorded which).

This chain links TRBV4-1 with TRBJ2-1; TCRdb's D call of TRBD2 is untestable without DNA. Germline V gene data show CDR1 as MGHRA and CDR2 as YSYEKL. This CDR3 has 17 amino acids. The CDR3 region is CASSQRLAGTGVDEQFF.

The CDR3 is CASSALQAEAFF. This sequence joins TRBV3-1 and TRBJ1-1. This CDR3 has 12 residues. Germline-derived CDR1 and CDR2 are LGHDT and YNNKEL (reference sequence).

CDR3 sequence reads: CASSLGKGAPLETQYF. The genes are TRBV5-1 and TRBJ2-5; the TRBD1 assignment by TCRdb is unverifiable without DNA. Germline V gene sequence: CDR1 SGHRS, CDR2 YFSETQ. There are 16 residues in the CDR3.

The rearrangement joins TRBV27 to TRBJ1-5; TCRdb picks TRBD1, but there is no DNA to check that call. The CDR3 totals 13 residues. From germline, CDR1 is MNHEY and CDR2 SMNVEV (reference sequence). The CDR3 protein is CASSSGWDQPQHF.

V gene TRBV30 combines with J gene TRBJ1-5. The CDR3 loop spans 13 amino acids. The germline V gene encodes CDR1 GTSNPN and CDR2 SVGIG (reference sequence). This CDR3 is CAWTGFGGRPQHF.

The chain uses TRBV5-6 and TRBJ1-6; TCRdb's D call, TRBD1, is unchecked because there is no DNA. This CDR3 spans 15 amino acids. CDR1 is SGHDT, CDR2 YYEEEE, per germline. CDR3 protein: CASSPQGTYNSPLHF.

J is TRBJ2-6 and V is TRBV28; TCRdb indicates TRBD1, and absent DNA this call remains unverified. The CDR3 is made up of 16 amino acids. Germline V gives CDR1 MDHEN, CDR2 SYDVKM. This chain's CDR3 is CASTGTGSPGANVLTF.

This chain uses TRBV7-9 with TRBJ1-2. This CDR3 has 12 residues. Germline CDR1 SEHNR, CDR2 FQNEAQ (reference sequence). The CDR3: CASSLRLDGYTF.

The chain uses TRBV4-1 and TRBJ2-1; checking the TCRdb D call of TRBD2 is not possible without DNA. This CDR3 spans 21 amino acids. CDR1 MGHRA and CDR2 YSYEKL come from the germline V gene. CDR3 residues: CASSQDISGLAGGARNNEQFF.